A selection of T cell receptor beta chains follows, all from one sample in a study of blood T cell repertoires in COVID-19. Only in-frame clones appear in the TCRdb table, and some are missing; sequencing was by immunoSEQ multiplex PCR. The sample lists 200,000 or so clones; roughly 89% were seen once. Sequencing used peripheral blood. The receptors originated from a man in his sixties who had recovered from COVID-19. CDR3s include the opening cysteine and the closing phenylalanine or tryptophan. A D gene is named only where the DNA matches it firmly. Size values are once, few and many counts, or a class for expanded clones, and some rows have none.

length,D,size,J,V,DNA,CDR3
15,TRBD1,NA,TRBJ1-4,TRBV4-2,TGTGCCAGCAGCCCGAGACAGGGGCCGGATGAAAAACTGTTTTTT,CASSPRQGPDEKLFF
12,NA,NA,TRBJ2-3,TRBV7-2,TGTGCCAGCAGCTTATGGCCAGATACGCAGTATTTT,CASSLWPDTQYF
15,TRBD1,once,TRBJ2-1,TRBV5-1,TGCGCCAGCAGCTTAGGGGACAGCTCCTACAATGAGCAGTTCTTC,CASSLGDSSYNEQFF
17,TRBD1,NA,TRBJ1-1,TRBV24-1,TGTGCCACCAGTGATGGACAGGGGGCGAGGGGAGACACTGAAGCTTTCTTT,CATSDGQGARGDTEAFF
14,NA,NA,TRBJ2-5,TRBV7-9,TGTGCCAGCAGTTTAATCCCCTCCCAAGAGACCCAGTACTTC,CASSLIPSQETQYF
15,TRBD1,NA,TRBJ1-5,TRBV11-2,TGTGCCAGCAGCTCTCCGGGACAGGGGGATCAGCCCCAGCATTTT,CASSSPGQGDQPQHF
16,NA,few,TRBJ2-2,TRBV9,TGTGCCAGCAGCGTAGGGGGCCTCCTAAGCACCGGGGAGCTGTTTTTT,CASSVGGLLSTGELFF
14,TRBD1,few,TRBJ1-4,TRBV29-1,TGCAGCGTTGAATCGCGACAGGGGGGTGAAAAACTGTTTTTT,CSVESRQGGEKLFF
20,NA,once,TRBJ2-3,TRBV4-1,TGCGCCAGCAGCCAAGAAGCGGCAGTGAGAGGGAGCCCTTTTTTATATACGCAGTATTTT,CASSQEAAVRGSPFLYTQYF
15,NA,once,TRBJ1-4,TRBV9,TGTGCCAGCAGCTCCATGGAGGGGACTAATGAAAAACTGTTTTTT,CASSSMEGTNEKLFF
15,NA,few,TRBJ2-7,TRBV6-1,TGTGCCAGCAGTGAGAGACACGAGAAACCCTACGAGCAGTACTTC,CASSERHEKPYEQYF
14,NA,few,TRBJ1-6,TRBV6-5,TGTGCCAGCAGTTACGAGAGGTCAAATTCACCCCTCCACTTT,CASSYERSNSPLHF
13,NA,NA,TRBJ1-5,TRBV19,TGTGCCAGTCGGGATTATAGCAATCAGCCCCAGCATTTT,CASRDYSNQPQHF
14,NA,NA,TRBJ2-5,TRBV7-2,TGTGCCAGCAGCCGGGACACGGTCGGGGAGACCCAGTACTTC,CASSRDTVGETQYF
15,TRBD1,NA,TRBJ1-2,TRBV18,TGTGCCAGCTCACCCTCGGGACAGAGGGTTGGTGGCTACACCTTC,CASSPSGQRVGGYTF
16,TRBD1,NA,TRBJ2-3,TRBV9,TGTGCCAGCAGCGTAGCGACAGGGGACAGCACAGATACGCAGTATTTT,CASSVATGDSTDTQYF
15,NA,NA,TRBJ2-2,TRBV7-3,TGTGCCAGCAGCTTCGGGACTCCGAACACCGGGGAGCTGTTTTTT,CASSFGTPNTGELFF
15,NA,NA,TRBJ1-6,TRBV4-2,TGTGCCAGCAGCCAAGTGGACAGAGCCAATTCACCCCTCCACTTT,CASSQVDRANSPLHF
16,TRBD2,NA,TRBJ2-7,TRBV10-3,TGTGCCATCAGTGACCTGGGACTAGCTGTCGTCTACGAGCAGTACTTC,CAISDLGLAVVYEQYF
15,TRBD1,NA,TRBJ1-5,TRBV30,TGTGCCTGGAGGTTCTCCGGGACAGCAAATCAGCCCCAGCATTTT,CAWRFSGTANQPQHF
14,TRBD2,once,TRBJ2-2,TRBV7-3,TGTGCCAGCAGCCCTACACTAGCGGGCGGGGAGCTGTTTTTT,CASSPTLAGGELFF
15,TRBD2,NA,TRBJ2-1,TRBV7-2,TGTGCCAGCAGCGGAAGCGGGAGAGGGATCAATGAGCAGTTCTTC,CASSGSGRGINEQFF
13,NA,once,TRBJ1-2,TRBV7-9,TGTGCCAGCAGGTCCCAAGGAGAGTATGGCTACACCTTC,CASRSQGEYGYTF
14,NA,once,TRBJ2-6,TRBV19,TGTGCCAGTAGTGTACGGGTAGGGGCCAACGTCCTGACTTTC,CASSVRVGANVLTF
14,TRBD1,NA,TRBJ2-3,TRBV11-3,TGTGCCAGCAGCTTCGGGACAGAGGGTGATACGCAGTATTTT,CASSFGTEGDTQYF
13,NA,NA,TRBJ2-1,TRBV12-3/TRBV12-4,TGTGCCAGCAGTTTTAGCGGCTACAATGAGCAGTTCTTC,CASSFSGYNEQFF
15,NA,NA,TRBJ2-5,TRBV30,TGTGCCTGGAGTCGAAGTAGCACCCCACAAGAGACCCAGTACTTC,CAWSRSSTPQETQYF
16,TRBD1,once,TRBJ2-7,TRBV6-1,TGTGCCAGCAGTGAAGCTTTGGACAGGGGTGCCTACGAGCAGTACTTC,CASSEALDRGAYEQYF
15,TRBD2,NA,TRBJ2-5,TRBV24-1,TGTGCCACCAGTGACCCCGGACTAGCCCGGGAGACCCAGTACTTC,CATSDPGLARETQYF